The next 9 T cell receptor beta chains were all read from a single sample in a study of ipilimumab plus nivolumab after autologous stem cell transplantation. The repertoire was sequenced with immunoSEQ multiplex PCR; TCRdb's copy has only in-frame clones and lacks some. The profile shows around 45,000 clones, more than 70% of them singletons. Sequencing used PBMCs, obtained in a trial of ipilimumab plus nivolumab as post-transplant consolidation. These receptors originate from a male donor with multiple myeloma.

This chain joins TRBV18 and TRBJ2-1; 8 positions agree with TRBD1. Unmatched junction bases numbered 4, after V lost 2 bases and J lost 4 bases. Germline V gives CDR1 KGHSH, CDR2 LQKENI. The CDR3 is 15 amino acids. In DNA form, the CDR3 reads TGTGCCAGCTCACCATTGACAGGGGTTTACAATGAGCAGTTCTTC. Translation gives CASSPLTGVYNEQFF.

This chain joins TRBV28 and TRBJ1-5, with 11 bases matching TRBD1. V lost 3 bases and J lost 1; bases outside the gene matches: 2. The germline V gene has CDR1 MDHEN and CDR2 SYDVKM. The CDR3 spans 16 residues. CDR3 sequence: CASSFGQGASNQPQHF. The CDR3 DNA reads TGTGCCAGCAGTTTCGGACAGGGGGCGAGCAATCAGCCCCAGCATTTT.

Details on this clone: One end of the junction fails to match germline, which may point to a read error. V gene TRBV19 combines with J gene TRBJ2-2, with TRBD2 matching over 7 bases. Germline V CDR1 and CDR2: LNHDA, SQIVND (reference sequence). The CDR3 spans 14 residues. Written as DNA, the CDR3 is TGTGCCAGTAAGTTCGCGGGAGTGGCCGGGGAGCTGCTTTTT. As protein: CASKFAGVAGELLF.

This chain uses TRBV18 with TRBJ1-1, with 9 bases that match TRBD1. Germline assignment: CDR1 KGHSH and CDR2 LQKENI. The CDR3 runs to 16 residues. V lost 4 bases to trimming and J lost 4 bases; unmatched junction nucleotides: 10. This CDR3 reads CASSLRQGVGITEAFF. Here the CDR3 DNA reads TGTGCCAGCTCACTCCGACAGGGGGTAGGGATCACTGAAGCTTTCTTT.

J is TRBJ2-7 and V is TRBV7-9; D unresolved. V was cut by 2 bases and J by 6 bases, with 5 bases left in between. CDR3 length: 11 amino acids. Per the germline V gene, CDR1 is SEHNR and CDR2 is FQNEAQ (reference sequence). Written as DNA, the CDR3 is TGTGCCAGCAGCTTATCCCGCGAGCAGTACTTC. This gives the protein CASSLSREQYF.

This chain connects TRBV2 to TRBJ2-1, with D tentatively TRBD1 (6 bases). V dropped 5 bases and J dropped 7 bases, with 12 bases sitting between them. This CDR3 comprises 13 residues. Germline loops: CDR1 SNHLY, CDR2 FYNNEI. CDR3 region: CASSPDRWNEQFF. CDR3 in DNA: TGTGCCAGCAGTCCTGACAGGTGGAATGAGCAGTTCTTC.

This sequence joins TRBV2 and TRBJ1-1; 7 bases align to TRBD1. V lost 7 bases to trimming and J lost 6 bases; unmatched junction nucleotides: 8. The CDR3 loop spans 13 amino acids. Germline assignment: CDR1 SNHLY and CDR2 FYNNEI. The CDR3 region has the DNA TGTGCCAGCATGACAGGGTGGTTCGCTGAAGCTTTCTTT. Protein sequence: CASMTGWFAEAFF.

The chain uses TRBV9 and TRBJ1-3; weak D call: TRBD1 (6 bases). CDR1 and CDR2 (germline): SGDLS, YYNGEE. V was trimmed by 2 bases and J by 4 bases, leaving 10 bases between them. CDR3 length equals 14 residues. DNA for the CDR3: TGTGCCAGCAGCGTTACAGGGAACGGAAACACCATATATTTT. It is translated as CASSVTGNGNTIYF.

The V gene is TRBV18, the J gene TRBJ2-1; 7 bases align to TRBD1. Germline values: CDR1 KGHSH, CDR2 LQKENI. The length of the CDR3 is 16 residues. V shed 2 bases and J 0 bases; nucleotides not matched to a gene: 4. The CDR3 coding sequence is TGTGCCAGCTCACCAGGGGCAGGGGGCTCCTACAATGAGCAGTTCTTC. Its translation: CASSPGAGGSYNEQFF.